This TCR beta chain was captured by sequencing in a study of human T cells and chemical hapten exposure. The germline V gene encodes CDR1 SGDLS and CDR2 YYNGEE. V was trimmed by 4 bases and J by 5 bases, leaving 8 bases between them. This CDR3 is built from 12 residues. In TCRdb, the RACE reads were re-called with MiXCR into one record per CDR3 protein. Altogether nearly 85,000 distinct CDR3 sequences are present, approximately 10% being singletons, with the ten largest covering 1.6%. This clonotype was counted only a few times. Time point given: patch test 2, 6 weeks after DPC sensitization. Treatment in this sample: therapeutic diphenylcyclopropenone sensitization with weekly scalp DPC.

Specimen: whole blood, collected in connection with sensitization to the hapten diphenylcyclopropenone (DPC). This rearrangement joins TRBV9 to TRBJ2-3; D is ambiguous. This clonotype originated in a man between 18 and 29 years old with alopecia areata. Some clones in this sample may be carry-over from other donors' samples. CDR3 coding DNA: TGTGCCAGCAGCTTCTTAGGAGATACGCAGTATTTT. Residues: CASSFLGDTQYF.